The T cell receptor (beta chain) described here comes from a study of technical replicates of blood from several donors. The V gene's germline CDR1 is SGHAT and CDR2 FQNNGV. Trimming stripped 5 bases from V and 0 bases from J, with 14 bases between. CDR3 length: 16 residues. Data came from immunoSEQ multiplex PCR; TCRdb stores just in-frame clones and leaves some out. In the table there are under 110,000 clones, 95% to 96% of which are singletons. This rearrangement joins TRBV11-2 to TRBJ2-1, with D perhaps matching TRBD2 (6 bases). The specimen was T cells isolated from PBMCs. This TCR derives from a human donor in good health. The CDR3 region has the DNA TGTGCCAGCAGCATAATAGCGGTGAGCTCCTACAATGAGCAGTTCTTC. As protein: CASSIIAVSSYNEQFF.